This T cell receptor (beta chain) stems from a study of cytotoxic CD8 clonotypes in ibrutinib-treated CLL (TCRdb year 2021). Study-level background: The cohort was composed of roughly ten relapsed/refractory and about 15 treatment-naive patients; IGHV unmutated status was identified in approximately 17 patients. Responses were partial in 24 patients and complete in 2; after median about 5.5 years follow-up, approximately 15 stayed in remission and some twelve progressed. Samples at response were collected after a median of approximately twelve months of treatment, with a range of roughly 6 to 36 months. On average, each sample yielded roughly 250,000 productive templates and over 90,000 productive rearrangements. Longitudinal samples were available for about 30% of the 86 trial participants. Cryopreserved peripheral blood mononuclear cells were collected before treatment, at response, and at either disease progression or sustained remission. The investigation overall reported the following: Baseline clonality exceeded that of age-matched healthy donors and correlated strongly with circulating CD8+ T-cell counts. Public clonotypes were found to be uncommon and were observed to contract or remain stable during treatment; the increase in clonality was shown to reflect expansion of private clonotypes at ibrutinib response. Clonality rose at ibrutinib response, remained stable during sustained remission, and dropped back toward baseline at progression. Sustained-remission and progressing patients did not have matched sampling times, and lymph node repertoires were not examined.

Turning to this clone: What this receptor recognizes is not known. No much larger clone is present one base from it, and per-base qualities are unavailable.

Approximately 2 micrograms of genomic DNA were extracted from cryopreserved PBMCs for TCR beta library preparation. Longitudinal blood samples from CLL patients receiving ibrutinib monotherapy were subjected to high-throughput TCR beta sequencing. Patients were enrolled in a phase 2 open-label single-center ibrutinib monotherapy trial. The germline V gene (reference sequence) supplies CDR1 MNHNY and CDR2 SVGAGI. Counted from cysteine to phenylalanine, this CDR3 has 13 amino acids. Only the CDR3 region is kept as DNA, spanning 39 bases read in frame from base 1. V lost 5 bases and J lost 5 bases; the stretch between them is 12 bases long. Each clonotype received, on average, about 10x coverage in deep resolution sequencing performed on a MiSeq, where the target depth lay between 1 in 1 million and 1 in 200,000 T cells. TCR beta libraries were generated with the immunoSEQ hsTCRB Kit. The paper's data handling went like this. The data were analyzed with ImmunoSEQ Analyzer and ImmunoSEQ Data Assistant, and V, D and J gene assignments followed IMGT definitions. Clonality was computed as one minus normalized Shannon entropy of productive rearrangement frequencies, ranging from 0 to 1. Only overrepresented clonotypes making up at least 0.05% of each patient's repertoire were included in the public clonotype analysis. Repertoires from thirteen age-matched healthy donors in immuneACCESS were used as clonality controls. As stored in TCRdb, this immuneACCESS dataset retains in-frame rearrangements with V and J assigned. A fraction of the clones does not appear; measured against another copy, unresolved V genes explain less than half of the discrepancy, and the remainder lacks a known reason. V and J calls and clone size are as listed in that table; D and trimming were resolved from the DNA. The sample table contains around 300,000 clones; only one count was recorded for around four fifths of them. The top ten clonotypes cover about 6.7% of the sample.

The starting material was PBMCs, obtained before ibrutinib treatment. Recombination joined TRBV6-6 with TRBJ2-5, with the D gene too uncertain to name. The clonotype comes from a human donor with chronic lymphocytic leukemia. This receptor carries the CDR3 CASSSGNWETQYF. The nucleotide sequence is given as TGTGCCAGCAGTAGTGGTAATTGGGAGACCCAGTACTTC.